The rows below give T cell receptor beta chains drawn from one sample of a study of vaccination and CD4 T cells after COVID-19. MiXCR was run by TCRdb on the PCR reads, yielding one entry per CDR3 protein. The sample records about 8,100 distinct CDR3 sequences, 57% being singletons. For these receptors, no antigen is known. The sequencing sample was made of CD4+ T cells from blood, cultured in vitro. These receptors all stem from a human donor who had recovered from COVID-19. The conserved cysteine and the conserved F or W are not part of the CDR3 here.

TRBV6-1,TRBJ2-7,ASSEASIRDF
TRBV12-5,TRBJ2-2,ASGPDRANTGELF
TRBV7-9,TRBJ2-7,ASSMSVSAEQY
TRBV27,TRBJ2-3,ASTDTRQGLAVTSTDTQY
TRBV6-1,TRBJ1-1,ATSGGRNTEAF
TRBV20-1,TRBJ1-5,SADQGNQPQH
TRBV11-3,TRBJ2-2,ASSLRFGTNTGELF
TRBV2,TRBJ2-4,ASRGRGQIKNIQY
TRBV20-1,TRBJ2-7,SAAEGAVYEQY
TRBV9,TRBJ1-2,ASSVEEGFGGYT
TRBV7-9,TRBJ1-2,ASGSRGADYGYT
TRBV6-4,TRBJ2-3,ASSDGTSGGTDTQY
TRBV7-8,TRBJ1-1,ASSPRGQLYTEAF
TRBV11-3,TRBJ2-2,ASSLDLAGNTGELF
TRBV19,TRBJ1-5,ASSSSFQGGASQH
TRBV6-1,TRBJ1-2,ASLSGQSNYGYT
TRBV30,TRBJ1-2,AWVQGNYGYT
TRBV7-9,TRBJ1-1,ASSLSRGWDTEAF
TRBV7-3,TRBJ2-5,ASSLGTSGGGGETQY
TRBV6-2/TRBV6-3,TRBJ2-3,ASSYNLQTPFPDTQY
TRBV6-5,TRBJ2-7,ASSSPGGRSYEQY
TRBV4-3,TRBJ1-5,ASSQDLAGGGSNQPQH
TRBV11-3,TRBJ2-7,ASSYVGQGIGQY
TRBV12-3/TRBV12-4,TRBJ1-1,ASSLVNTEAF
TRBV12-3/TRBV12-4,TRBJ1-2,ASSLSQDGNYGYT
TRBV19,TRBJ1-1,ASGTRRTGVGEAF
TRBV6-1,TRBJ1-5,ASSAQGARNQPQH
TRBV7-2,TRBJ2-5,ASRRAQYQETQY
TRBV7-3,TRBJ2-3,VSSLMGTGGDTQY
TRBV7-9,TRBJ2-7,ASSRFGNRDRGEQY
TRBV20-1,TRBJ2-3,SAREDRGNFGQNTQY